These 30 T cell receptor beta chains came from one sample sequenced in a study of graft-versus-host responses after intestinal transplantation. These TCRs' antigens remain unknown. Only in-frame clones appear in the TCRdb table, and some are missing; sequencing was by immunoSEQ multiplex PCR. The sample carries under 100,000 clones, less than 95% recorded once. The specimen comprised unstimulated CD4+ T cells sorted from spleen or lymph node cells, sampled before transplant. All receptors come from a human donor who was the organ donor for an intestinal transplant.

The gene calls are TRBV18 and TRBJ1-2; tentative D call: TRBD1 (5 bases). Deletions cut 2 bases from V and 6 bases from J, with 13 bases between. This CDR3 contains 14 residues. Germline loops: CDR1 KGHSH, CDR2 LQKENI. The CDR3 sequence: CASSPNLGEDGYTF. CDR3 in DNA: TGTGCCAGCTCACCAAATCTGGGGGAGGATGGCTACACCTTC.

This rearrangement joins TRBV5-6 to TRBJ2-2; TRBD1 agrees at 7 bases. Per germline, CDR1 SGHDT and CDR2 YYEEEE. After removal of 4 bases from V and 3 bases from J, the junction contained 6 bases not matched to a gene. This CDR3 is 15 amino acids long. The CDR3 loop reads CASSPVGGDTGELFF. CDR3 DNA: TGTGCCAGCAGCCCGGTAGGGGGCGACACCGGGGAGCTGTTTTTT.

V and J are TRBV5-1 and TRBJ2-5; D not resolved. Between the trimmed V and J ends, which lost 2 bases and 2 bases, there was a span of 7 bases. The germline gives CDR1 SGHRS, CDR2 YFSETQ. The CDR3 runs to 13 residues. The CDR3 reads CASSLSNQETQYF. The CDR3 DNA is TGCGCCAGCAGCTTATCAAATCAAGAGACCCAGTACTTC. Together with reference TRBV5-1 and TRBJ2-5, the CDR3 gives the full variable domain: KAGVTQTPRYLIKTRGQQVTLSCSPISGHRSVSWYQQTPGQGLQFLFEYFSETQRNKGNFPGRFSGRQFSNSRSEMNVSTLELGDSALYLCASSLSNQETQYFGPGTRLLVL.

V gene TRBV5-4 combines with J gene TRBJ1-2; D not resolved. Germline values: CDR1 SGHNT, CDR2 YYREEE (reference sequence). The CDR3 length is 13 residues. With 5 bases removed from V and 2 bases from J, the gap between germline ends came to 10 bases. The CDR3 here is CASSADGNYGYTF. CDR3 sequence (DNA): TGTGCCAGCAGTGCGGACGGAAACTATGGCTACACCTTC.

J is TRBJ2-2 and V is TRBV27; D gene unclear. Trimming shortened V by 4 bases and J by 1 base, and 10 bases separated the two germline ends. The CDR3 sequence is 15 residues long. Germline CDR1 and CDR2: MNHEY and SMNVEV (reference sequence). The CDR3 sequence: CASSSGRVNTGELFF. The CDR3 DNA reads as TGTGCCAGCAGTTCCGGACGGGTGAACACCGGGGAGCTGTTTTTT.

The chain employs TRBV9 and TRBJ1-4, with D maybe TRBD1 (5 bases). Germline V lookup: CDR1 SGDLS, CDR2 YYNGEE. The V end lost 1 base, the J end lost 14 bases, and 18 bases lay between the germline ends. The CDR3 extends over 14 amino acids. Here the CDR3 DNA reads TGTGCCAGCAGCGTACACGGAGAGGGGCAGGGCCTGTTTTTT. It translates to CASSVHGEGQGLFF.

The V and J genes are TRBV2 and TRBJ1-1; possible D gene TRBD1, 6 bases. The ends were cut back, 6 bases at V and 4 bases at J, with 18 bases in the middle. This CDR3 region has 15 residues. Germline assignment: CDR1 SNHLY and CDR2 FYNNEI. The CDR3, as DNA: TGTGCCAGCAGGAGGAGACAGGAGAGTACCACTGAAGCTTTCTTT. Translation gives CASRRRQESTTEAFF.

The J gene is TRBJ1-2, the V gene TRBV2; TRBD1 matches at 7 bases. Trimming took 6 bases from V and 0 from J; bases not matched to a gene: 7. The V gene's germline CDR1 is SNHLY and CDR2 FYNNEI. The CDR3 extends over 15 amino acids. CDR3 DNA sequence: TGTGCCAGCAGGGACGGGACAGCTTCTAACTATGGCTACACCTTC. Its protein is CASRDGTASNYGYTF.

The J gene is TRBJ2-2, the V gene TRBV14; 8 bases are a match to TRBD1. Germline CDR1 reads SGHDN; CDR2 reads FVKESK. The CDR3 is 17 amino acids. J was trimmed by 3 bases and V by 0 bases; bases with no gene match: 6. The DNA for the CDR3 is TGTGCCAGCAGCCAAGATCTTGGGACAGGATACACCGGGGAGCTGTTTTTT. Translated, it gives CASSQDLGTGYTGELFF.

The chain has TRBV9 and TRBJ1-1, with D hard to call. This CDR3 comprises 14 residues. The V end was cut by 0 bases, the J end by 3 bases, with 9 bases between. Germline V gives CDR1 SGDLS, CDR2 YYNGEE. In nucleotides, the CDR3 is TGTGCCAGCAGCGTAGGTGTTTACGACACTGAAGCTTTCTTT. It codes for CASSVGVYDTEAFF. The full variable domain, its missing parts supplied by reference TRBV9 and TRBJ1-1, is DSGVTQTPKHLITATGQRVTLRCSPRSGDLSVYWYQQSLDQGLQFLIQYYNGEERAKGNILERFSAQQFPDLHSELNLSSLELGDSALYFCASSVGVYDTEAFFGQGTRLTVV.

The CDR3 loop reads CASSGYEQYF. The CDR3 DNA reads as TGCGCCAGCAGCGGTTACGAGCAGTACTTC. The chain carries TRBV5-1 and TRBJ2-7, with D uncertain. V was trimmed by 4 bases and J by 4 bases, leaving 3 bases between them. The germline V gene has CDR1 SGHRS and CDR2 YFSETQ. The CDR3 sequence is 10 residues long.

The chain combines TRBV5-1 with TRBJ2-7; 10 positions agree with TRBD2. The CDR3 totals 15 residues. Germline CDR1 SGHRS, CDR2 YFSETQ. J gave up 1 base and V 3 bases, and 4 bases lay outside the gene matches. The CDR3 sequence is CASSYSGGVSYEQYF. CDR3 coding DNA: TGCGCCAGCAGCTACAGCGGGGGGGTATCCTACGAGCAGTACTTC.

This CDR3 reads CASSIVPSHEQYF. CDR3 sequence (DNA): TGTGCCAGTAGTATAGTTCCGTCCCACGAGCAGTACTTC. The genes are TRBV19 and TRBJ2-7, with D unclear. The CDR3 contains 13 residues. Germline V lookup: CDR1 LNHDA, CDR2 SQIVND (reference sequence). Trimming cost V 1 base and J 5 bases, with 9 bases left between them.

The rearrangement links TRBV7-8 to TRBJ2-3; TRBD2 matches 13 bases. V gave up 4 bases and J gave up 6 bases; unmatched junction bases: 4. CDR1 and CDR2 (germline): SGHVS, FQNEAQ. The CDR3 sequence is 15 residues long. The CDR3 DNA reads TGTGCCAGCAGCTCCCGACTAGCGGGAGGTGATACGCAGTATTTT. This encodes CASSSRLAGGDTQYF.

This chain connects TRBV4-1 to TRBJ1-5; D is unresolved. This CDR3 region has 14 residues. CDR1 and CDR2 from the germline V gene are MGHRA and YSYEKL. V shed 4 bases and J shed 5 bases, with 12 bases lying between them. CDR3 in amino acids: CASSRAEWDQPQHF. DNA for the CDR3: TGCGCCAGCAGCCGCGCCGAATGGGATCAGCCCCAGCATTTT.

This CDR3 is CASSLRLAGRETQYF. DNA for the CDR3: TGCGCCAGCAGCCTGAGACTAGCGGGGAGGGAGACCCAGTACTTC. The V gene is TRBV5-1, the J gene TRBJ2-5; 11 nucleotides line up with TRBD2. Trimming at V came to 4 bases and at J to 5 bases, leaving 7 bases not matched to a gene. The CDR3 consists of 15 residues. Germline V gives CDR1 SGHRS, CDR2 YFSETQ. Drawing the rest from reference TRBV5-1 and TRBJ2-5, the complete variable domain is KAGVTQTPRYLIKTRGQQVTLSCSPISGHRSVSWYQQTPGQGLQFLFEYFSETQRNKGNFPGRFSGRQFSNSRSEMNVSTLELGDSALYLCASSLRLAGRETQYFGPGTRLLVL.

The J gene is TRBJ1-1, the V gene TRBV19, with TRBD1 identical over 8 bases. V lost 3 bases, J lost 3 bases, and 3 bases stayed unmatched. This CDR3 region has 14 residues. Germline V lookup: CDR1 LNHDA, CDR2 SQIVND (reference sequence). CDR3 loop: CASSIRGRDTEAFF. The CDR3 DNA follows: TGTGCCAGTAGTATCAGGGGGCGCGACACTGAAGCTTTCTTT.

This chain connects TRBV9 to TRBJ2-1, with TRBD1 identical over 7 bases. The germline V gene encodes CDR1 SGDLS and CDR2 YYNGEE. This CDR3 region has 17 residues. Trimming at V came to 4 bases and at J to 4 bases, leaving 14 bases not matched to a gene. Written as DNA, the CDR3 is TGTGCCAGCAGCACCATGGTCGTGGGACAGAGATACAATGAGCAGTTCTTC. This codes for CASSTMVVGQRYNEQFF.

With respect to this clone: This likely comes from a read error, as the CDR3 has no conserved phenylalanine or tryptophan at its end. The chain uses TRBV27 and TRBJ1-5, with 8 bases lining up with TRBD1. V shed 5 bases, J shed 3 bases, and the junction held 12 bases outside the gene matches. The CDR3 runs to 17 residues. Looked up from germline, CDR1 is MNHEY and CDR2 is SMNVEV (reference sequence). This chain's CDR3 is CASSRQGSVFSNQPQHS. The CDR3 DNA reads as TGTGCCAGCAGTCGACAGGGGAGTGTGTTTTCCAATCAGCCCCAGCATTCT.

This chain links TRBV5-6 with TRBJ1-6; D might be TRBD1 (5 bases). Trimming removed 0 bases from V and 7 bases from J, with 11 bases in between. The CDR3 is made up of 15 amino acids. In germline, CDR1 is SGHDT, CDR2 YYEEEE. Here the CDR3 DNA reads TGTGCCAGCAGCTTGGATAGGGGTACCAATTCACCCCTCCACTTT. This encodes CASSLDRGTNSPLHF.

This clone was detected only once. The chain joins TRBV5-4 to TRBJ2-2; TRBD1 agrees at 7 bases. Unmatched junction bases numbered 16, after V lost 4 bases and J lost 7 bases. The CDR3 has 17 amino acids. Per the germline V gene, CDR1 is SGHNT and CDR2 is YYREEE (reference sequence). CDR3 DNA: TGTGCCAGCAGCAACGGGGACAGAAATCTAATCAGCGGGGAGCTGTTTTTT. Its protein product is CASSNGDRNLISGELFF.

CDR3 bases: TGTGCCAGCAGCCTCCAATGGGGCTACGAGCAGTACTTC. It is translated as CASSLQWGYEQYF. The V call is TRBV14, the J call TRBJ2-7; D is ambiguous. The CDR3 loop spans 13 amino acids. Between the trimmed V and J ends, which lost 4 bases and 3 bases, there was a span of 10 bases. Germline V gene data show CDR1 as SGHDN and CDR2 as FVKESK. Combining the CDR3 with reference TRBV14 and TRBJ2-7 gives the whole variable domain EAGVTQFPSHSVIEKGQTVTLRCDPISGHDNLYWYRRVMGKEIKFLLHFVKESKQDESGMPNNRFLAERTGGTYSTLKVQPAELEDSGVYFCASSLQWGYEQYFGPGTRLTVT.

As DNA, the CDR3 is TGTGCCAGCAGCCCGGTTTGGGGAAAAGACGGGAAGGTCAATGCTAAACTGTTTTTT. Protein product: CASSPVWGKDGKVNAKLFF. This chain uses TRBV11-3 with TRBJ1-4; D unresolved. CDR3 length equals 19 residues. Germline CDR1 is SGHNT and CDR2 is YENEEA. V shed 5 bases and J shed 11 bases, with 33 bases lying between them.

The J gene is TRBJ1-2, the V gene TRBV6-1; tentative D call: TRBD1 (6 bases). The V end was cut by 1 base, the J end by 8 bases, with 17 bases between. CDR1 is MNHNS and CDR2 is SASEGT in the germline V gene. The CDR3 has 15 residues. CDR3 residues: CASSEETWGAGGYTF. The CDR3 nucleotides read TGTGCCAGCAGTGAAGAGACCTGGGGGGCTGGGGGCTACACCTTC.

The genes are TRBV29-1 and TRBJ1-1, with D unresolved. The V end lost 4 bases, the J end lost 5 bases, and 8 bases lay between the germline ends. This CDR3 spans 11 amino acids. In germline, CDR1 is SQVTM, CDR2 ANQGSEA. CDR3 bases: TGCAGCGTTGCCAGTCCTACTGAAGCTTTCTTT. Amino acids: CSVASPTEAFF. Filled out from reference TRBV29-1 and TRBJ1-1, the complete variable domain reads SAVISQKPSRDICQRGTSLTIQCQVDSQVTMMFWYRQQPGQSLTLIATANQGSEATYESGFVIDKFPISRPNLTFSTLTVSNMSPEDSSIYLCSVASPTEAFFGQGTRLTVV.

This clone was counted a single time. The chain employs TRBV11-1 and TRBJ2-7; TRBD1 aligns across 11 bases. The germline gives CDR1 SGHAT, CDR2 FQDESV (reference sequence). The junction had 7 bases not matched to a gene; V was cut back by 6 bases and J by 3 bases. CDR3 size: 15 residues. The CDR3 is CASSNPGTGGYEQYF. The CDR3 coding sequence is TGTGCCAGCAGTAATCCAGGGACAGGGGGCTACGAGCAGTACTTC.

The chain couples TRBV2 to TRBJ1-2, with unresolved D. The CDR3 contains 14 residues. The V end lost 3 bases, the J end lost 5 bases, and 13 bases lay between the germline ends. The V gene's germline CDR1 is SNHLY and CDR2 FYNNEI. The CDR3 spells CASSDRQALYGYTF. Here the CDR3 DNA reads TGTGCCAGCAGTGACAGGCAGGCTCTATATGGCTACACCTTC.

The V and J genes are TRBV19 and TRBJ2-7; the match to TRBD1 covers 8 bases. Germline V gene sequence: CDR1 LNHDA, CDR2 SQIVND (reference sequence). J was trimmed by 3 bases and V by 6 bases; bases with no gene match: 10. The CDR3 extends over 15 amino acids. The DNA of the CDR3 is TGTGCCAGTAGCCGCAGGGGGCATTCGATCTACGAGCAGTACTTC. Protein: CASSRRGHSIYEQYF.

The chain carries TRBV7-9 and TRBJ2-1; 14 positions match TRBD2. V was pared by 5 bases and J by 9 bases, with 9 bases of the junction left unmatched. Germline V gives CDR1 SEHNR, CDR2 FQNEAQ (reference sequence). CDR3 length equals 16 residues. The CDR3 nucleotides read TGTGCCAGCAGCCAGGACCCGGGACTAGCGGGGGCTGAGCAGTTCTTC. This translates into CASSQDPGLAGAEQFF.

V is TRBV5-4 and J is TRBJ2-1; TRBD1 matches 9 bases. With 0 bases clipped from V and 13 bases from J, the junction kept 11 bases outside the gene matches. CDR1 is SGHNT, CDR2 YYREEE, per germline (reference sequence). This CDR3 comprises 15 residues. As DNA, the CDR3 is TGTGCCAGCAGCTTGGCGGCGGGACAGGGCATTATTCAGTTCTTC. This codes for CASSLAAGQGIIQFF. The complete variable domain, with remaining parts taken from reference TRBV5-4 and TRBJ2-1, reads ETGVTQSPTHLIKTRGQQVTLRCSSQSGHNTVSWYQQALGQGPQFIFQYYREEENGRGNFPPRFSGLQFPNYSSELNVNALELDDSALYLCASSLAAGQGIIQFFGPGTRLTVL.